This T cell receptor (beta chain) was recorded in a study of T cells in lung cancer brain metastases. Study results and caveats: Brain metastasis T cell infiltration was not adjusted for preoperative corticosteroid effects. Paired lesions shared few clones; most were lesion-specific (mean Morisita around 0.21).

Exclusion applied to anyone with multiple prior malignancies. The CDR3 has 15 amino acids. The germline gives CDR1 LGHNA, CDR2 YSLEER. With 0 bases removed from V and 1 base from J, the gap between germline ends came to 9 bases. This clone was counted between two and nine times. The antigen is unknown. The repertoire was sequenced with immunoSEQ multiplex PCR; TCRdb's copy has only in-frame clones and lacks some. The data hold about 5,000 clones, with 70% to 90% observed a single time. This chain links TRBV4-3 with TRBJ1-1, with D possibly matching TRBD1 (5 bases). The sequencing sample was made of tumor tissue from the primary lung tumor. This receptor was taken from a man between 65 and 80 years old with non-small cell lung cancer. The CDR3 DNA reads TGCGCCAGCAGCCAAGATAGCGGGGGGAACACTGAAGCTTTCTTT. Its protein product is CASSQDSGGNTEAFF.